The clone carrying this T cell receptor (beta chain) was recorded a few times. Antigen: not known. CDR1 is MNHNS, CDR2 SASEGT, per germline. CDR3 length equals 16 residues. With 2 bases removed from V and 2 bases from J, the gap between germline ends came to 14 bases. Exclusion followed for patients with uncontrolled infection, other autoimmune disease, pregnancy or lactation. Sampled blood dates from first hyperthyroidism diagnosis, and it precedes any ophthalmopathy symptoms. This entry is derived from a study of T cells in Graves' hyperthyroidism and ophthalmopathy. Overall study findings and caveats: Ophthalmopathy, which appeared later, was predicted by the model a median 6.5 months before onset. A model of 13 V-J pairs discriminated ophthalmopathy from stable hyperthyroidism.

RNA transcripts served as the template for amplifying TCR beta CDR3 regions. First-round RT-PCR of the TCR CDR3 relied on the HTBI primer set. Each CDR3 protein is one row after TCRdb ran MiXCR on the multiplex PCR reads. The table includes hundreds of thousands of distinct CDR3 sequences, around 20% detected once. V gene TRBV6-1 combines with J gene TRBJ2-3; D is possibly TRBD1 (5 bases). Input material: blood. The TCR comes from a woman aged 45 to 65 with Graves' hyperthyroidism that later progressed to Graves' ophthalmopathy. The chain's CDR3 is CASSETVSGNTDTQYF. In DNA, the CDR3 is TGTGCCAGCAGTGAAACGGTGTCAGGGAACACAGATACGCAGTATTTT.